These T cell receptor beta chains were read from a single sample in a study of blood T cell repertoires in COVID-19. Repertoires were generated with immunoSEQ multiplex PCR, while TCRdb's copy carries only in-frame clones and drops some. The table includes around 99,000 clones, over 75% detected once. Sequences were obtained from peripheral blood. These receptors were collected from a man in his forties or fifties with acute or convalescent COVID-19. Both conserved end residues are part of each CDR3. A D gene is named only where the DNA matches it firmly. Size values are once, few and many counts, or a class for expanded clones, and some rows have none.

>TRBJ1-5|TRBV6-5|-|-
CASRLSLGGNQPQHF
TGTGCCAGCAGGCTCAGTTTAGGGGGCAATCAGCCCCAGCATTTT
>TRBJ2-7|TRBV7-9|TRBD1|few
CASSLDTDRVGREQYF
TGTGCCAGCAGCTTAGATACGGACAGGGTAGGACGAGAGCAGTACTTC
>TRBJ2-7|TRBV12-3/TRBV12-4|-|-
CASSLTGTGEQYF
TGTGCCAGCAGTTTAACAGGGACGGGGGAGCAGTACTTC
>TRBJ2-1|TRBV11-3|-|-
CASSRDSGYNEQFF
TGTGCCAGCAGCCGGGACTCTGGGTACAATGAGCAGTTCTTC
>TRBJ2-7|TRBV7-2|-|-
CASSLVDFSYEQYF
TGTGCCAGCAGCTTAGTTGACTTCTCCTACGAGCAGTACTTC
>TRBJ2-7|TRBV5-1|TRBD1|-
CASSLAGTGGSEQYF
TGCGCCAGCAGCTTGGCCGGGACAGGGGGCTCCGAGCAGTACTTC
>TRBJ1-6|TRBV10-3|-|-
CAISERGGAQVYSPLHF
TGTGCCATCAGTGAAAGGGGGGGGGCGCAGGTGTATTCACCCCTCCACTTT
>TRBJ1-2|TRBV5-1|-|-
CASSWGTGLNYGYTF
TGCGCCAGCAGCTGGGGTACAGGCCTGAACTATGGCTACACCTTC
>TRBJ1-6|TRBV30|-|-
CAWRHPYNSPLHF
TGTGCCTGGCGACACCCCTATAATTCACCCCTCCACTTT
>TRBJ1-1|TRBV3-1/TRBV3-2|TRBD1|-
CASSLLTGRRETEAFF
TGTGCCAGCAGCCTACTGACAGGGCGGAGGGAAACTGAAGCTTTCTTT
>TRBJ2-7|TRBV5-1|-|few
CASSSRAPYEQYF
TGCGCCAGCAGCTCCAGGGCCCCCTACGAGCAGTACTTC
>TRBJ2-7|TRBV27|-|-
CASSLRGRVAEQYF
TGTGCCAGCAGTCTAAGGGGCCGGGTCGCCGAGCAGTACTTC
>TRBJ1-3|TRBV7-2|-|-
CASSLTGTGNTIYF
TGTGCCAGCAGCTTAACAGGGACTGGAAACACCATATATTTT
>TRBJ1-2|TRBV6-5|-|-
CASSYSGREGYGYTF
TGTGCCAGCAGTTACTCGGGCAGGGAGGGCTATGGCTACACCTTC
>TRBJ2-1|TRBV21-1|-|-
CASSNTSAISPSYNEQFF
TGTGCCAGCAGCAACACTAGCGCTATATCCCCCTCCTACAATGAGCAGTTCTTC
>TRBJ1-5|TRBV9|-|-
CASSVAVNQPQHF
TGTGCCAGCAGCGTAGCCGTGAATCAGCCCCAGCATTTT